The 20 T cell receptor beta chains below come from one sample, sequenced in a study of blood T cell repertoires in COVID-19. This table comes from immunoSEQ multiplex PCR, and its TCRdb copy is limited to in-frame clones, with some not included. The table includes 130,000 or so clones, about 82% detected once. The sequenced sample consisted of peripheral blood. The receptors derive from a man in his 60s with active or convalescent COVID-19.

The chain carries TRBV7-6 and TRBJ2-7; the match to TRBD2 covers 7 bases. Trimming removed 0 bases from V and 6 bases from J; junction bases left unmatched: 2. The CDR3 length is 13 residues. In germline, CDR1 is SGHVS, CDR2 FNYEAQ. The CDR3 here is CASSLASGGEQYF. The CDR3 nucleotides are TGTGCCAGCAGCTTAGCGTCGGGGGGCGAGCAGTACTTC. Drawing the rest from reference TRBV7-6 and TRBJ2-7, the complete variable domain is GAGVSQSPRYKVTKRGQDVALRCDPISGHVSLYWYRQALGQGPEFLTYFNYEAQQDKSGLPNDRFSAERPEGSISTLTIQRTEQRDSAMYRCASSLASGGEQYFGPGTRLTVT.

V usage is TRBV18 and J usage is TRBJ2-7; TRBD1 matches 10 bases. The CDR3 is 14 amino acids. Germline V gene lookup returns CDR1 KGHSH and CDR2 LQKENI. V dropped 6 bases and J dropped 5; count of bases not matched to a gene: 7. The CDR3 protein is CASSYRDRGNEQYF. The CDR3 DNA reads TGTGCCAGCTCGTACCGGGACAGGGGCAACGAGCAGTACTTC.

The CDR3 bases are TGTGCCAGCAGTCAGGGGCGTGAAAAACTGTTTTTT. Translation gives CASSQGREKLFF. The chain is built from TRBV27 and TRBJ1-4, with a possible D match to TRBD1 (6 bases). Germline CDR1 is MNHEY and CDR2 is SMNVEV (reference sequence). Trimming took 5 bases from V and 7 from J, leaving 8 bases between them. The CDR3 extends over 12 amino acids.

A few counts support this clone. The chain links TRBV4-2 to TRBJ2-5; maybe TRBD1 (5 bases). V shed 4 bases and J shed 4 bases, with 10 bases lying between them. The germline gives CDR1 LGHNA, CDR2 YNFKEQ. The CDR3 contains 13 residues. This CDR3 is CASSRRVGETQYF. CDR3 DNA: TGTGCCAGCAGCCGCAGGGTCGGAGAGACCCAGTACTTC.

The rearrangement links TRBV7-3 to TRBJ2-1; 11 nucleotides align to TRBD2. The CDR3 sequence is 16 residues long. Trimming removed 1 base from V and 6 bases from J; junction bases left unmatched: 5. Germline lookup yields CDR1 SGHTA and CDR2 FQGTGA. CDR3 DNA: TGTGCCAGCAGCTTAAAGGTACTAGCGGGAGTCAATGAGCAGTTCTTC. The encoded protein is CASSLKVLAGVNEQFF.

CDR3 nucleotide sequence: TGTGCCAGCAGCCCCCTAGCGGGAGTTAGCCACAATGAGCAGTTCTTC. Translated, it gives CASSPLAGVSHNEQFF. The chain carries TRBV4-2 and TRBJ2-1; 10 bases agree with TRBD2. Trimming cost V 4 bases and J 5 bases; bases outside gene matches: 8. The CDR3 is 16 residues long. Germline V gene sequence: CDR1 LGHNA, CDR2 YNFKEQ.

V is TRBV11-2 and J is TRBJ2-2; 9 nucleotides line up with TRBD2. J was trimmed by 5 bases and V by 3 bases; bases with no gene match: 7. This CDR3 contains 16 residues. In germline, CDR1 is SGHAT, CDR2 FQNNGV. CDR3 coding DNA: TGTGCCAGCAGCTTTTTGGCCGCGGGAGGGACCGGGGAGCTGTTTTTT. Translated, it gives CASSFLAAGGTGELFF.

This clone was counted once. The gene calls are TRBV7-3 and TRBJ2-2; D unclear. V lost 3 bases to trimming and J lost 1 base, with 9 bases between them. The CDR3 spans 15 residues. Germline V gene sequence: CDR1 SGHTA, CDR2 FQGTGA. CDR3 sequence reads: CASSLSHWNTGELFF. The CDR3 DNA is TGTGCCAGCAGCTTGTCCCACTGGAACACCGGGGAGCTGTTTTTT.

This chain uses TRBV11-3 with TRBJ2-2, with 9 bases identical to TRBD2. The CDR3 spans 17 residues. Unmatched junction bases numbered 9, after V lost 3 bases and J lost 4 bases. Germline V gene lookup returns CDR1 SGHNT and CDR2 YENEEA. The CDR3 protein is CASSFYVSGSGTGELFF. CDR3 DNA sequence: TGTGCCAGCAGCTTCTACGTTAGCGGGAGCGGCACCGGGGAGCTGTTTTTT.

The chain carries TRBV6-1 and TRBJ2-1; 10 bases fit TRBD2. J was trimmed by 8 bases and V by 0 bases; bases with no gene match: 7. This CDR3 comprises 16 residues. CDR1 is MNHNS and CDR2 is SASEGT in the germline V gene. DNA for the CDR3: TGTGCCAGCAGTGAAGCGTCTAGCGGGAGAGTATATGAGCAGTTCTTC. The encoded protein is CASSEASSGRVYEQFF.

The rearrangement joins TRBV29-1 to TRBJ1-1, with 8 bases fitting TRBD1. The CDR3 contains 15 residues. From germline, CDR1 is SQVTM and CDR2 ANQGSEA. The ends lost 3 bases at V and 6 bases at J; junction bases unmatched: 12. The CDR3 protein is CSVDGQGRRGAEAFF. CDR3 DNA sequence: TGCAGCGTTGATGGACAGGGAAGGCGGGGAGCTGAAGCTTTCTTT.

In DNA form, the CDR3 reads TGTGCCAGCAGCTTATTAGGGACAGGCGAAGCTTTCTTT. Amino acid sequence: CASSLLGTGEAFF. The J gene is TRBJ1-1, the V gene TRBV7-9; 8 nucleotides agree with TRBD1. Per the germline V gene, CDR1 is SEHNR and CDR2 is FQNEAQ (reference sequence). V dropped 2 bases and J dropped 8; count of bases not matched to a gene: 4. CDR3 length: 13 amino acids.

V gene TRBV5-1 combines with J gene TRBJ2-3, with D possibly TRBD2 on 5 matching bases. Germline V lookup: CDR1 SGHRS, CDR2 YFSETQ. CDR3 length equals 15 residues. V lost 4 bases, J lost 5 bases, and 17 bases lay in between. CDR3 amino acids: CASSTQLVTGDTQYF. CDR3 bases: TGCGCCAGCAGCACCCAACTAGTAACGGGAGATACGCAGTATTTT. Full variable domain (remainder filled in from reference TRBV5-1 and TRBJ2-3): KAGVTQTPRYLIKTRGQQVTLSCSPISGHRSVSWYQQTPGQGLQFLFEYFSETQRNKGNFPGRFSGRQFSNSRSEMNVSTLELGDSALYLCASSTQLVTGDTQYFGPGTRLTVL.

J is TRBJ1-6 and V is TRBV9; the D is unclear. Trimming left V 0 bases short and J 7 bases short, with 8 bases between. Germline loops: CDR1 SGDLS, CDR2 YYNGEE. CDR3 length: 14 amino acids. CDR3 sequence: CASSVAQSNSPLHF. The CDR3 DNA is TGTGCCAGCAGCGTAGCCCAGTCAAATTCACCCCTCCACTTT.

For the CDR3, the DNA is TGTGCCAGCAGCTTTCGGACTAGCGGGGACAATGAGCAGTTCTTC. Translation: CASSFRTSGDNEQFF. The rearrangement links TRBV5-4 to TRBJ2-1; TRBD2 agrees at 12 bases. This CDR3 has 15 amino acids. The V segment lost 2 bases and the J segment 5 bases; nucleotides outside the gene matches: 2. From germline, CDR1 is SGHNT and CDR2 YYREEE (reference sequence).

The chain links TRBV4-2 to TRBJ2-1, with 8 bases matching TRBD2. The CDR3 extends over 16 amino acids. Germline CDR1 and CDR2: LGHNA and YNFKEQ. V gave up 1 base and J gave up 8 bases; unmatched junction bases: 10. CDR3 nucleotides: TGTGCCAGCAGCCAAGCGGGGACTAGTGGCGGGTATGAGCAGTTCTTC. It translates to CASSQAGTSGGYEQFF.

This chain connects TRBV5-1 to TRBJ2-7; TRBD2 might be the D (5 bases). V gave up 0 bases and J gave up 4 bases, with 8 bases separating them. The CDR3 covers 13 residues. Germline V gene sequence: CDR1 SGHRS, CDR2 YFSETQ. This CDR3 is CASSLARGYEQYF. The CDR3 nucleotides read TGCGCCAGCAGCTTGGCCAGAGGGTACGAGCAGTACTTC.

The J gene is TRBJ1-5, the V gene TRBV7-2; D unresolved. Germline V gene sequence: CDR1 SGHTA, CDR2 FQGNSA. The V end was cut by 0 bases, the J end by 0 bases, with 12 bases between. This CDR3 contains 17 residues. CDR3 amino acids: CASSLAVSGYSNQPQHF. As DNA, the CDR3 is TGTGCCAGCAGCTTAGCCGTATCGGGTTATAGCAATCAGCCCCAGCATTTT.

The chain joins TRBV29-1 to TRBJ2-7, with no clear D. Trimming removed 4 bases at V and 6 bases at J, with 16 bases between. CDR3 size: 13 residues. Germline CDR1 SQVTM, CDR2 ANQGSEA. CDR3 DNA sequence: TGCAGCGTTGGAGAGACTTTAGGCTCCGAGCAGTACTTC. It encodes CSVGETLGSEQYF.

The V and J genes are TRBV6-5 and TRBJ2-5, with D maybe TRBD1 (5 bases). Germline lookup yields CDR1 MNHEY and CDR2 SVGAGI. This CDR3 is 13 amino acids long. The V gene lost 10 bases and the J gene lost 8 bases, with 20 bases spanning the gap. The CDR3 here is CATAIGQGRTQYF. CDR3 DNA: TGTGCCACCGCGATAGGGCAGGGTCGAACCCAGTACTTC.